These T cell receptor beta chains were read from a single sample in a study of post-analysis software for immune sequencing data. TCRdb reprocessed the PCR reads with MiXCR, giving one entry per CDR3 protein. Of around 710,000 distinct CDR3 sequences in the sample, around 45% were seen once. The sequencing input was blood. The receptor set was obtained from a girl aged 5-17 years with multiple sclerosis. Both conserved end residues are part of each CDR3. A D gene is named only where the DNA matches it firmly. A clone size is listed for some rows: how often the clone was seen (once, few, many), or a class if it is expanded.

d_gene	abundance	v_gene	j_gene	CDR3nt	CDR3aa
.	.	TRBV20-1	TRBJ2-7	TGCAGTGCTAGACCCGACAGCTACGAGCAGTACTTC	CSARPDSYEQYF
.	.	TRBV11-2	TRBJ2-7	TGTGCCAGCAGCTTAATTGGGGGGAGCGAGCAGTACTTC	CASSLIGGSEQYF
.	.	TRBV2	TRBJ2-3	TGTGCCAGCAGAACAGTTAAAATCACAGATACGCAGTATTTT	CASRTVKITDTQYF
.	.	TRBV10-2	TRBJ2-1	TGCGCCAGCAGTGACGAGGGTAGCTCCTACAATGAGCAGTTCTTC	CASSDEGSSYNEQFF
TRBD1	few	TRBV4-3	TRBJ2-7	TGCGCCAGCAGCCTCAGACAGGGGGCCCACGAGCAGTACTTC	CASSLRQGAHEQYF
TRBD2	.	TRBV5-1	TRBJ2-1	TGCGCCAGCAGCTCTTCGACTAGCGGGCTGTACAATGAGCAGTTCTTC	CASSSSTSGLYNEQFF
TRBD1	.	TRBV29-1	TRBJ2-5	TGCAGCGCCTATCCCGGGACAGGTCGGGGGTCAGCCTACAATGAGCAGTACTTC	CSAYPGTGRGSAYNEQYF
.	.	TRBV9	TRBJ1-2	TGTGCCAGCAGCGTAGTCGAGAAGGCTGGCTACACCTTC	CASSVVEKAGYTF
TRBD2	.	TRBV27	TRBJ2-5	TGTGCCAGCTATCTCAGGGAGGGAGAGACCCAGTACTTC	CASYLREGETQYF
TRBD2	few	TRBV20-1	TRBJ2-3	TGCAGTGCTAGACGGACTAGCGGGAGCGGATGGGATACGCAGTATTTT	CSARRTSGSGWDTQYF
TRBD2	.	TRBV24-1	TRBJ2-3	TGTGCCACCAGTGTTCCGGGAGGGAACACAGATACGCAGTATTTT	CATSVPGGNTDTQYF
.	few	TRBV15	TRBJ2-1	TGTGCCACCAGGTCTATCTCAGATGTTGAGCAGTTCTTC	CATRSISDVEQFF
TRBD1	.	TRBV5-1	TRBJ2-1	TGCGCCAGCAGCTCGGGGGACAGGCGAAACAATGAGCAGTTCTTC	CASSSGDRRNNEQFF
.	.	TRBV27	TRBJ1-2	TGTGCCAGCAGGGCCAACTGTGGGGGCTACACCTTC	CASRANCGGYTF
TRBD1	.	TRBV9	TRBJ1-2	TGTGCCAGCAGCGTACAGACAGGGAAATATGGCTACACCTTC	CASSVQTGKYGYTF
TRBD2	once	TRBV20-1	TRBJ2-1	TGCAGTGCTAGAGAAAATCTAGCGGGAGTTAGGAATGAGCAGTTCTTC	CSARENLAGVRNEQFF
.	few	TRBV25-1	TRBJ1-2	TGTGCCAGCAGTGAGTCCACCTATAACTATGGCTACACCTTC	CASSESTYNYGYTF
TRBD2	.	TRBV4-3	TRBJ2-7	TGCGCCAGCAGCCCCACCGGGACTAGCGTATACGAGCAGTACTTC	CASSPTGTSVYEQYF
.	.	TRBV12-3/TRBV12-4	TRBJ2-5	TGTGCCAGCAGTTTGAGGAGCGGAGGGAAAGAGACCCAGTACTTC	CASSLRSGGKETQYF
.	once	TRBV7-9	TRBJ2-3	TGTGCCAGCAGCCAACCTGGCCCGGCAGATACGCAGTATTTT	CASSQPGPADTQYF
.	few	TRBV7-2	TRBJ1-2	TGTGCCAGCAGCTCCCGGACATTTAACTATGGCTACACCTTC	CASSSRTFNYGYTF
TRBD2	few	TRBV20-1	TRBJ2-1	TGCAGTGCTAGAGATCGGTCTAGCGGGATACATGAGCAGTTCTTC	CSARDRSSGIHEQFF
.	.	TRBV7-2	TRBJ1-1	TGTGCCAGCAGCTTTGGGAGGGCCGGAATGGCTGAAGCTTTCTTT	CASSFGRAGMAEAFF
.	.	TRBV10-3	TRBJ1-6	TGTGCCATCAGTGAGTCAGGGCTCTCACCCCTCCACTTT	CAISESGLSPLHF
.	.	TRBV7-8	TRBJ1-2	TGTGCCAGCAGCAGAGGGGTGCGCGGCTACACCTTC	CASSRGVRGYTF
.	.	TRBV28	TRBJ1-2	TGTGCCAGCAGTTGGACGGACGTATCCGAGGGAGGCTACACCTTC	CASSWTDVSEGGYTF
.	.	TRBV27	TRBJ2-4	TGTGCCAGCAGTAGGACAGCGGTGGGAAACATTCAGTACTTC	CASSRTAVGNIQYF
TRBD2	once	TRBV20-1	TRBJ2-5	TGCAGTGCTCCGAGACTAGCGGGCATGCGCCAAGAGACCCAGTACTTC	CSAPRLAGMRQETQYF
.	few	TRBV15	TRBJ2-7	TGTGCCACCAGCGGCTCAGGGACCAGAATTCAGTACTTC	CATSGSGTRIQYF
.	.	TRBV14	TRBJ2-1	TGTGCCAGCAGCCAAGAAGGAGACAATGAGCAGTTCTTC	CASSQEGDNEQFF
TRBD2	.	TRBV20-1	TRBJ2-5	TGCAGTGCTAGAGCTTTCCTAGCGGGGTTCCAAGAGACCCAGTACTTC	CSARAFLAGFQETQYF
.	.	TRBV28	TRBJ1-5	TGTGCCAGCAGCTTCCTGACCAATAGCAATCAGCCCCAGCATTTT	CASSFLTNSNQPQHF
TRBD1	.	TRBV15	TRBJ1-2	TGTGCCACCAGCAGAGGGGACAGGGGCTCTGGCTACACCTTC	CATSRGDRGSGYTF
.	.	TRBV9	TRBJ2-1	TGTGCCAGCAGCGTAGGAGGGAGACCCCGCAGTGAGCAGTTCTTC	CASSVGGRPRSEQFF
.	.	TRBV11-1	TRBJ2-1	TGTGCCAGCAGCTTACTGCGGGCAGGGTACAATGAGCAGTTCTTC	CASSLLRAGYNEQFF
.	few	TRBV9	TRBJ2-5	TGTGCCAGCAGCGTAGGGGGCCTAGAACAAGAGACCCAGTACTTC	CASSVGGLEQETQYF
TRBD2	few	TRBV7-2	TRBJ2-1	TGTGCCAGCAGCTTACTCGCGGGAGGGTTCAATGAGCAGTTCTTC	CASSLLAGGFNEQFF
TRBD2	.	TRBV12-3/TRBV12-4	TRBJ2-3	TGTGCCAGCAGTTTAGGGACCCTGTCCGGGACTAGCGGGAGGGCCAGCAGCACAGATACGCAGTATTTT	CASSLGTLSGTSGRASSTDTQYF
.	.	TRBV6-2/TRBV6-3	TRBJ2-6	TGTGCCAGCACCGACTTGGGACGGTCATCTGGGGCCAACGTCCTGACTTTC	CASTDLGRSSGANVLTF
TRBD2	.	TRBV7-9	TRBJ2-7	TGTGCCAGCAGCCCCGTAGCGGGAGGGCAGGAGCAGTACTTC	CASSPVAGGQEQYF
.	few	TRBV5-1	TRBJ2-1	TGCGCCAGCAGCTTGTACGAGCGGGAGCAGTTCTTC	CASSLYEREQFF
.	.	TRBV5-5	TRBJ2-7	TGTGCCAGCAGCTTGGGTGTCAGTGGAGATTACGAGCAGTACTTC	CASSLGVSGDYEQYF